This T cell receptor (beta chain) was sequenced for a study of blood T cell repertoires in COVID-19. Looking at the study overall: Samples of COVID-19 (acute and convalescent) were obtained from the United States, Italy and Spain.

Profiled with immunoSEQ multiplex PCR; TCRdb holds only in-frame clones, not every one. The sample has around 130,000 clones, roughly 79% seen once; the top ten hold roughly 10%. Germline V gives CDR1 MNHNY, CDR2 SVGAGI (reference sequence). CDR3 length: 14 residues. Trimming left V 4 bases short and J 3 bases short, with 10 bases between. The V gene is TRBV6-6, the J gene TRBJ1-3, with D possibly being TRBD1 (6 bases). Sequencing was done on a sample of peripheral blood. This sequence originates from a human donor in a cohort sampled during active COVID-19. The CDR3 nucleotides read TGTGCCAGCAGTTTACAGGGTAATGGAAACACCATATATTTT. This translates into CASSLQGNGNTIYF.